What follows describes a single T cell receptor (beta chain). These data belong to a study of shared T cell receptors in the human thymus. Clones were read by immunoSEQ multiplex PCR, and TCRdb kept only the in-frame ones, dropping some. The sample includes a few hundred thousand clones, 85% to 95% of them seen just once. J was trimmed by 4 bases and V by 4 bases; bases with no gene match: 14. Germline lookup yields CDR1 SNHLY and CDR2 FYNNEI. This CDR3 has 17 residues. V is TRBV2 and J is TRBJ2-5, with 8 positions matching TRBD2. This receptor was identified in a human donor. Sample: thymocytes. The CDR3: CASSGRVAGPGGETQYF. Here the CDR3 DNA reads TGTGCCAGCAGTGGGAGGGTAGCGGGACCGGGGGGAGAGACCCAGTACTTC.